This TCR beta chain was recovered during a study of metastatic and nonmetastatic thyroid tumors. Among the patients, none had received any treatment before thyroid surgery. TCRdb re-called the PCR reads via MiXCR. Found here are about 40,000 clones, about 19% of them singletons; the top ten hold roughly an eighth. Trimming shortened V by 4 bases and J by 3 bases, and 9 bases separated the two germline ends. The CDR3 runs 13 residues. The V gene's germline CDR1 is SGHRS and CDR2 YFSETQ. In its sample, this clone was seen many times. V gene TRBV5-1 combines with J gene TRBJ2-3, with D possibly being TRBD2 (5 bases). The sequence was obtained from a female donor with papillary thyroid cancer or a benign thyroid nodule (not recorded which). Some clones in this sample may be carry-over from other donors' samples. The sequenced sample consisted of tumor tissue. Here the CDR3 DNA reads TGCGCCAGCAGCCCGGACTCAACAGATACGCAGTATTTT. It specifies CASSPDSTDTQYF.